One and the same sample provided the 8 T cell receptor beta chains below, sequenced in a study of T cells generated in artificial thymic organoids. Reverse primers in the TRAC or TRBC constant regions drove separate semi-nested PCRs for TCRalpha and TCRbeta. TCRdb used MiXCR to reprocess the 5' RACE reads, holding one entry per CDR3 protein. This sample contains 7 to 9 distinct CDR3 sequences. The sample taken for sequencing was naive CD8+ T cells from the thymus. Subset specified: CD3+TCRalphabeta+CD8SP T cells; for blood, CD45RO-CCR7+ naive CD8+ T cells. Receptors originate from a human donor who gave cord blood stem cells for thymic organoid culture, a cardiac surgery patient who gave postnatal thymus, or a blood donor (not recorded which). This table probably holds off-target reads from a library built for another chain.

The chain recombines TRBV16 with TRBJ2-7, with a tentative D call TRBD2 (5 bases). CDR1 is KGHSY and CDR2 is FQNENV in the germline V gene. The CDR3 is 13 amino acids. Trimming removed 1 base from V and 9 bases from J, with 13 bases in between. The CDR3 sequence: CASSQFEGNAQYF. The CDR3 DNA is TGTGCCAGCAGCCAATTTGAGGGCAACGCGCAGTACTTC.

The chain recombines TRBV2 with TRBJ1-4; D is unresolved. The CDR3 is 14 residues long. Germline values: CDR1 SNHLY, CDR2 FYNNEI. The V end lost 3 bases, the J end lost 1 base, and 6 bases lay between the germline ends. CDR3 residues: CASSDRLTNEKLFF. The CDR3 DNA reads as TGTGCCAGCAGTGACAGGTTAACTAATGAAAAACTGTTTTTT. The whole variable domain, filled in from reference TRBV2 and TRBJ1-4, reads EPEVTQTPSHQVTQMGQEVILRCVPISNHLYFYWYRQILGQKVEFLVSFYNNEISEKSEIFDDQFSVERPDGSNFTLKIRSTKLEDSAMYFCASSDRLTNEKLFFGSGTQLSVL.

CDR3 sequence (DNA): TGTGCCAGCAGCAAGGAGGAAACAGGGGCCCAAGAGACCCAGTACTTC. Residues: CASSKEETGAQETQYF. This chain connects TRBV21-1 to TRBJ2-5; no DNA check was done on the table's D call, TRBD1. TRBV21-1 is an annotated pseudogene. The CDR3 is 16 residues long.

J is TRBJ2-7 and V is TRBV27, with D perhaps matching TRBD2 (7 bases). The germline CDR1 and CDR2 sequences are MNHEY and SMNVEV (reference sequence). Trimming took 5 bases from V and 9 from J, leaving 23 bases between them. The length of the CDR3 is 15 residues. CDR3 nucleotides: TGTGCCAGCAGTCCAAAACGGGGGGCGTTACGATGGCAGTACTTC. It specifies CASSPKRGALRWQYF.

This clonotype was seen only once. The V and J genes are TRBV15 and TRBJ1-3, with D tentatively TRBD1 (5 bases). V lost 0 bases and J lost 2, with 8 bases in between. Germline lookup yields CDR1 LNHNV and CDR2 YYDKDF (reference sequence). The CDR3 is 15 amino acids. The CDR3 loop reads CATSRERGTGNTIYF. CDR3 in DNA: TGTGCCACCAGCAGAGAACGGGGGACTGGAAACACCATATATTTT.

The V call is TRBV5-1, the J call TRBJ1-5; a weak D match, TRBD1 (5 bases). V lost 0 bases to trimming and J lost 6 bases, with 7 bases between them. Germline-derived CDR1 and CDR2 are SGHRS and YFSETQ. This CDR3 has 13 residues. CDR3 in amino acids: CASSLAGGQPQHF. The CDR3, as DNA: TGCGCCAGCAGCTTGGCCGGGGGTCAGCCCCAGCATTTT.

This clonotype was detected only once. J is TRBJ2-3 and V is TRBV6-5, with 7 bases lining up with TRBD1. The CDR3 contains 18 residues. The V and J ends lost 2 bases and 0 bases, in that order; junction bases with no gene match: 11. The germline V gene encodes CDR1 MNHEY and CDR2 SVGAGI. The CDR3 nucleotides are TGTGCCAGCAGTTACCTTTGGGGAGAACAGGGGAGCACAGATACGCAGTATTTT. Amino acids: CASSYLWGEQGSTDTQYF.

The CDR3 nucleotides read TGTGCCAGCTCACCTTTACAGGGTCCGGGTTCACCCCTCCACTTT. Protein: CASSPLQGPGSPLHF. V gene TRBV18 combines with J gene TRBJ1-6; D might be TRBD1 (6 bases). V lost 3 bases, J lost 9 bases, and 15 bases lay in between. The CDR3 spans 15 residues. Germline V gene lookup returns CDR1 KGHSH and CDR2 LQKENI.